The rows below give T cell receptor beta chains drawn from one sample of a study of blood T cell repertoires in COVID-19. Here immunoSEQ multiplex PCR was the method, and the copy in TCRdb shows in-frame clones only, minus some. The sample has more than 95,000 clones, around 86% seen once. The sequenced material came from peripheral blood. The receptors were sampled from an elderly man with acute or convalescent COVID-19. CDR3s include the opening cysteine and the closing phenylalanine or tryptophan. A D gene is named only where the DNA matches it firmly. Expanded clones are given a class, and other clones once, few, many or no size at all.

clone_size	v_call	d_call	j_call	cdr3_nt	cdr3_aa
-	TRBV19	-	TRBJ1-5	TGTGCCAGTAGTTCCGGACAGACAGGCGCTCAGCCCCAGCATTTT	CASSSGQTGAQPQHF
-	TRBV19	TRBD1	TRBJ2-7	TGTGCCAGTAGTAAGCTGGGACAGGGCCGGAGCTCCTACGAGCAGTACTTC	CASSKLGQGRSSYEQYF
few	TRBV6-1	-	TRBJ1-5	TGTGCCAGCAGTGAAGTGACACCGAGCAATCAGCCCCAGCATTTT	CASSEVTPSNQPQHF
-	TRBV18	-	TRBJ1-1	TGTGCCAGCTCACCAAGAGGGTACGCTGAAGCTTTCTTT	CASSPRGYAEAFF
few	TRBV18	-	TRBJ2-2	TGTGCCAGCTCACTAATTGCCGGGGAGCTGTTTTTT	CASSLIAGELFF
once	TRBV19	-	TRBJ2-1	TGTGCCAGTAGTATAAGGGTCGGGAGCTCCTACAATGAGCAGTTCTTC	CASSIRVGSSYNEQFF
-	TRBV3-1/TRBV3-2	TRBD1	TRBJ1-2	TGTGCCAGCAGCCCACACAGGGGGATCTATGGCTACACCTTC	CASSPHRGIYGYTF
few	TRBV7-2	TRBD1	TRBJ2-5	TGTGCCAGCAGCTTATTGGGACAGGGCGGTGAGACCCAGTACTTC	CASSLLGQGGETQYF
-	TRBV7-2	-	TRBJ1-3	TGTGCCAGCAGCTTAGCCGGTAACTCTGGAAACACCATATATTTT	CASSLAGNSGNTIYF
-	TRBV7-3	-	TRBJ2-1	TGTGCCAGCAGCTTACATCAGGTTTACTCCTACAATGAGCAGTTCTTC	CASSLHQVYSYNEQFF
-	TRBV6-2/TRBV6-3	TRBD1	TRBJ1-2	TGTGCCAGCAGTGTCGGGACAGGGGGCGCCTATGGCTACACCTTC	CASSVGTGGAYGYTF
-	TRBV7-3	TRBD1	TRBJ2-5	TGTGCCAGCAGCCCCGGACAGGGGTCGTACCAAGAGACCCAGTACTTC	CASSPGQGSYQETQYF
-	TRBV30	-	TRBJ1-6	TGTGCCTGGAGGTCCGCGCCCGGGACCGGGGGTTCACCCCTCCACTTT	CAWRSAPGTGGSPLHF
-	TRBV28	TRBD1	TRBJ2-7	TGTGCCAGCAGGCCAGGACAGGCCTACGAGCAGTACTTC	CASRPGQAYEQYF
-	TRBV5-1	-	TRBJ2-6	TGCGCCAGCAGCTCAAGCACTGGGGCCAACGTCCTGACTTTC	CASSSSTGANVLTF
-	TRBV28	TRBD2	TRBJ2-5	TGTGCCAGCAGTTTAGACGGGAGGCAAGAGACCCAGTACTTC	CASSLDGRQETQYF
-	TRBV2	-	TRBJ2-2	TGTGCCAGCGGGGCCCACAGGGAACTCTCCACCGGGGAGCTGTTTTTT	CASGAHRELSTGELFF
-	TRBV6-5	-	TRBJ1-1	TGTGCCGGCAGTTACCACGGACAGCCGAACACTGAAGCTTTCTTT	CAGSYHGQPNTEAFF
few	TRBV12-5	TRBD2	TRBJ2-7	TGTGCTAGTGGCACAAACCCGGGACTAGCGGGAGCCGAGCAGTACTTC	CASGTNPGLAGAEQYF
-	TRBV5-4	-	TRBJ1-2	TGTGCCAGCAGCTTGGACAGGGTGGAATCTGGCTACACCTTC	CASSLDRVESGYTF
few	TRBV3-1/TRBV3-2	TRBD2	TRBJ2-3	TGTGCCAGCAGCCGTAGCGGGAGGGGGGGAACAGATACGCAGTATTTT	CASSRSGRGGTDTQYF
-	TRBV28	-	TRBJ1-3	TGTGCCAGCAGTTCGTCGGGATCGGGGGGAAACACCATATATTTT	CASSSSGSGGNTIYF
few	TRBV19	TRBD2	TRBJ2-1	TGTGCCAGTAGTATAGATTGGGGACTAGCGGGAGTGGGTGAGCAGTTCTTC	CASSIDWGLAGVGEQFF
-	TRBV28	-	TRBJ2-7	TGTGCCAGCAGTCTCTTGAGGGGGTATCAGTACTTC	CASSLLRGYQYF
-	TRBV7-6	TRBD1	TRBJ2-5	TGTGCCAGCAGCTTAGCGGGGACAGGAGAAGAGACCCAGTACTTC	CASSLAGTGEETQYF
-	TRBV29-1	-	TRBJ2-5	TGCAGGGTTTATCTTACAAAGGGTCTTTGGGGCGGGCCGGGGGAAGAGACCCAGTACTTC	CRVYLTKGLWGGPGEETQYF
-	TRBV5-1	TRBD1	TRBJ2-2	TGCGCCAGCGGGACAGGGCCCGGGGAGCTGTTTTTT	CASGTGPGELFF
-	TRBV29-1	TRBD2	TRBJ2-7	TGCAGCGTTGGGGACTACTACGAGCAGTACTTC	CSVGDYYEQYF
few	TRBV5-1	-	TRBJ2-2	TGCGCCAGCAGCACATTGACAGGAATGACCACCGGGGAGCTGTTTTTT	CASSTLTGMTTGELFF
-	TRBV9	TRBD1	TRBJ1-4	TGTGCCAGCAGCCCATCGACAGGGGGTAATGAAAAACTGTTTTTT	CASSPSTGGNEKLFF
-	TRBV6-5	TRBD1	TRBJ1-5	TGTGCCAGCAGATTACAGGGGGATCAGCCCCAGCATTTT	CASRLQGDQPQHF
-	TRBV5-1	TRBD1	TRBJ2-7	TGCGCCAGCAGCTTGGTCAGGGGGCCTTACTCCTACGAGCAGTACTTC	CASSLVRGPYSYEQYF
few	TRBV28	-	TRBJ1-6	TGTGCCAGCAGGGGGGCGGGCAGGGCCAATTCACCCCTCCACTTT	CASRGAGRANSPLHF
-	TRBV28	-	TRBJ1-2	TGTGCCAGCAGGACCGGGGGAAGGTATGGCTACACCTTC	CASRTGGRYGYTF
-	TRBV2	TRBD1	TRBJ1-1	TGTGCCAGCAGGGGACAGGGGCGGAACACTGAAGCTTTCTTT	CASRGQGRNTEAFF
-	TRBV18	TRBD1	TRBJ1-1	TGTGCCAGCTCACCTAGACAGGGTATGAACACTGAAGCTTTCTTT	CASSPRQGMNTEAFF
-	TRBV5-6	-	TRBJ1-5	TGTGCCAGCAGCTTGCGCACAGGGAGTGGCAATCAGCCCCAGCATTTT	CASSLRTGSGNQPQHF
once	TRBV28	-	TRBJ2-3	TGTGCCAGCAGTAGGGGGAGACCGTACACAGATACGCAGTATTTT	CASSRGRPYTDTQYF
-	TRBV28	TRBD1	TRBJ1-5	TGTGCCAGCAGTCGCCTTGGACAGGGAGGGAGCAATCAGCCCCAGCATTTT	CASSRLGQGGSNQPQHF
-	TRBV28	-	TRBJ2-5	TGTGCCACCGAAGACAGCCTTGGCGAGACCCAGTACTTC	CATEDSLGETQYF
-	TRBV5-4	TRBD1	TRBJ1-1	TGTGCCAGCAGCTTGGGACAGGGGATCGGCAACACTGAAGCTTTCTTT	CASSLGQGIGNTEAFF
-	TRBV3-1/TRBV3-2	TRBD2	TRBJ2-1	TGTGCCAGCAGCCAACCTCGGGGGGGGGAGCAGTTCTTC	CASSQPRGGEQFF
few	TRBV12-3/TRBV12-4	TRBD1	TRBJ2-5	TGTGCCAGCAGCTCGGACAGGCAAGAGACCCAGTACTTC	CASSSDRQETQYF
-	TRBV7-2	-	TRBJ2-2	TGTGCCAGCAGCCCAAGGAGGAACACCGGGGAGCTGTTTTTT	CASSPRRNTGELFF
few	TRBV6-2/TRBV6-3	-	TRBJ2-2	TGTGCCAGCAGTTACCCACGGGGAGGATTGTTAAACACCGGGGAGCTGTTTTTT	CASSYPRGGLLNTGELFF